These 30 T cell receptor beta chains share one sample of origin, sequenced in a study of Graves' ophthalmopathy and Graves' hyperthyroidism. RNA transcripts yielded amplified TCR beta CDR3 regions. Following a first-round RT-PCR that used HTBI primers, a second-round multiplex PCR was carried out. TCRdb redid the calling of the multiplex PCR reads with MiXCR, one entry per CDR3 protein. The sample has around 1.1 million distinct CDR3 sequences; 35% to 45% are singletons. The specimen sequenced was peripheral blood or thyroid tissue (not recorded which). The receptors derive from an adult man with Graves' hyperthyroidism.

J is TRBJ1-5 and V is TRBV7-2, with 8 bases identical to TRBD1. With V trimmed by 6 bases and J by 6 bases, 7 bases remained unmatched. Germline values: CDR1 SGHTA, CDR2 FQGNSA. The length of the CDR3 is 14 residues. The chain's CDR3 is CASRSGTGPQPQHF. CDR3 nucleotide sequence: TGTGCCAGCAGGTCTGGGACAGGACCTCAGCCCCAGCATTTT.

A word on this clonotype: A much larger clone differs by one base, so this may be a read error. The V call is TRBV5-4, the J call TRBJ1-1, with TRBD1 as a possible D gene (5 bases). The CDR3 is made up of 15 amino acids. Between the trimmed V and J ends, which lost 3 bases and 3 bases, there was a span of 15 bases. CDR1 SGHNT and CDR2 YYREEE come from the germline V gene (reference sequence). CDR3 in DNA: TGTGCCAGCAGCTCAATCAGTGGGGGACACACTGAAGCTTTCTTT. This sequence encodes CASSSISGGHTEAFF.

This clonotype came up many times. The chain links TRBV7-8 to TRBJ2-5, with 8 bases that match TRBD2. V trimming: 5 bases; J trimming: 6 bases; junction bases outside the gene matches: 8. From germline, CDR1 is SGHVS and CDR2 FQNEAQ. This CDR3 is built from 14 residues. The CDR3 here is CASSPERESQTQYF. The CDR3 nucleotides are TGTGCCAGCAGCCCCGAGCGGGAGAGCCAGACCCAGTACTTC. The full variable domain, with the rest looked up from reference TRBV7-8 and TRBJ2-5, is GAGVSQSPRYKVAKRGQDVALRCDPISGHVSLFWYQQALGQGPEFLTYFQNEAQLDKSGLPSDRFFAERPEGSVSTLKIQRTQQEDSAVYLCASSPERESQTQYFGPGTRLLVL.

This clonotype was counted ten times or more. The chain carries TRBV29-1 and TRBJ1-1; D call uncertain. This CDR3 is 13 amino acids long. Trimming took 4 bases from V and 1 from J, leaving 10 bases between them. CDR1 and CDR2 from the germline V gene are SQVTM and ANQGSEA. The CDR3 reads CSVVGRGNTEAFF. CDR3 DNA: TGCAGCGTTGTCGGGCGGGGGAACACTGAAGCTTTCTTT.

This clonotype was recorded many times. The chain combines TRBV29-1 with TRBJ1-2; no reliable D call. The ends were cut back, 4 bases at V and 6 bases at J, with 6 bases in the middle. The CDR3 totals 10 residues. Germline assignment: CDR1 SQVTM and CDR2 ANQGSEA. CDR3 sequence: CSVAQDGYTF. In nucleotides, the CDR3 is TGCAGCGTTGCGCAGGATGGCTACACCTTC.

At least ten counts were recorded for this clonotype. V usage is TRBV19 and J usage is TRBJ1-1, with D perhaps TRBD1 (6 bases). The germline V gene has CDR1 LNHDA and CDR2 SQIVND (reference sequence). Deletions cut 3 bases from V and 6 bases from J, with 14 bases between. The CDR3 extends over 14 amino acids. CDR3 nucleotides: TGTGCCAGTAGTATTAGAACAGGGATCTCTGAAGCTTTCTTT. This sequence encodes CASSIRTGISEAFF.

The count of this clonotype is one. With a much larger clone just one base away, this may be a read error. J is TRBJ2-5 and V is TRBV20-1; 9 nucleotides match TRBD2. The germline V gene encodes CDR1 DFQATT and CDR2 SNEGSKA (reference sequence). Germline trimming cut 5 bases from V and 1 base from J; bases unmatched to any gene: 14. The CDR3 totals 17 residues. CDR3 sequence: CSAFPTGSGRRQETQYF. The CDR3 DNA reads TGCAGTGCTTTCCCGACGGGGAGCGGGAGGCGCCAAGAGACCCAGTACTTC.

This clonotype was seen a handful of times. The V and J genes are TRBV11-2 and TRBJ2-7; no firm D call. The CDR3 has 12 residues. Germline CDR1 reads SGHAT; CDR2 reads FQNNGV. Trimming removed 5 bases at V and 3 bases at J, with 8 bases between. The CDR3 here is CASSQSNYEQYF. CDR3 nucleotides: TGTGCCAGCAGCCAATCGAACTACGAGCAGTACTTC.

This clonotype was recorded once. Sequence at one end of the junction differs from germline and may be a read error. The chain employs TRBV29-1 and TRBJ1-2; D gene uncertain. The germline gives CDR1 SQVTM, CDR2 ANQGSEA. The CDR3 consists of 11 residues. CDR3 coding DNA: TGCAGCGTTGAGACAAACTATGACTACACCTTC. Its translation is CSVETNYDYTF.

On this clonotype: A much larger clone sits a single nucleotide away, making a read error possible. The rearrangement joins TRBV9 to TRBJ1-1; D is ambiguous. Germline CDR1 reads SGDLS; CDR2 reads YYNGEE. This CDR3 comprises 15 residues. The CDR3 protein is CASSEGGQRNIEAFF. Here the CDR3 DNA reads TGTGCCAGCAGCGAGGGAGGGCAGAGGAACATTGAAGCTTTCTTT. Filled out from reference TRBV9 and TRBJ1-1, the complete variable domain reads DSGVTQTPKHLITATGQRVTLRCSPRSGDLSVYWYQQSLDQGLQFLIQYYNGEERAKGNILERFSAQQFPDLHSELNLSSLELGDSALYFCASSEGGQRNIEAFFGQGTRLTVV.

This clonotype was found once. The rearrangement joins TRBV19 to TRBJ2-6; the D gene is possibly TRBD1 (6 bases). Germline values: CDR1 LNHDA, CDR2 SQIVND (reference sequence). With 4 bases removed from V and 0 bases from J, the gap between germline ends came to 13 bases. CDR3 length equals 17 residues. The CDR3 DNA sequence: TGTGCCAGTAGTAGACTGAAAGGGGGCTCTGGGGCCAACGTCCTGACTTTC. This gives the protein CASSRLKGGSGANVLTF.

A remark on this clonotype: This may be a read error: a much more frequent sequence differs by one nucleotide. The rearrangement links TRBV20-1 to TRBJ1-3, with TRBD1 identical over 8 bases. Looked up from germline, CDR1 is DFQATT and CDR2 is SNEGSKA (reference sequence). CDR3 length: 17 amino acids. Here the CDR3 reads CSAALVGQGSSGSTIYF. As DNA, the CDR3 is TGCAGTGCTGCCCTCGTCGGACAGGGTAGCTCTGGAAGCACCATATATTTT.

This clonotype was observed many times. This sequence joins TRBV15 and TRBJ2-2; D might be TRBD2 (5 bases). Trimming cost V 0 bases and J 0 bases, with 8 bases left between them. The germline V gene has CDR1 LNHNV and CDR2 YYDKDF (reference sequence). The CDR3 runs to 16 residues. The chain's CDR3 is CATSRDGSANTGELFF. CDR3 DNA: TGTGCCACCAGCAGAGATGGGAGTGCGAACACCGGGGAGCTGTTTTTT.

This clonotype was recorded at least ten times. This sequence joins TRBV9 and TRBJ1-1; a weak D match, TRBD1 (5 bases). V lost 0 bases and J 0 bases, leaving 6 bases between the germline ends. Germline CDR1 is SGDLS and CDR2 is YYNGEE. The CDR3 is 14 amino acids. For the CDR3, the DNA is TGTGCCAGCAGCGTAGGACAGATGAACACTGAAGCTTTCTTT. Translation gives CASSVGQMNTEAFF. Full variable domain (rest looked up from reference TRBV9 and TRBJ1-1): DSGVTQTPKHLITATGQRVTLRCSPRSGDLSVYWYQQSLDQGLQFLIQYYNGEERAKGNILERFSAQQFPDLHSELNLSSLELGDSALYFCASSVGQMNTEAFFGQGTRLTVV.

V gene TRBV10-3 combines with J gene TRBJ1-1; D possibly corresponds to TRBD1 (6 bases). This CDR3 contains 14 residues. V gave up 9 bases and J gave up 1 base, with 15 bases separating them. CDR1 and CDR2 (germline): ENHRY, SYGVKD. In DNA form, the CDR3 reads TGTGCCATAACAACGGACAGAACGAACACTGAAGCTTTCTTT. Protein product: CAITTDRTNTEAFF.

This clonotype turned up a few times. No conserved phenylalanine or tryptophan ends this CDR3, so it is likely a read error. The DNA is left out, because the CDR3 cannot be placed on it with certainty; the CDR3 is given as TCRdb lists it. The chain carries TRBV9 and TRBJ2-3; TRBD1 is taken as the D call from the table, unchecked against the DNA. The CDR3 is 9 amino acids long, termini counted. Germline CDR1 and CDR2: SGDLS and YYNGEE. This CDR3 reads CASSDRRGQ.

About this clonotype itself: No conserved phenylalanine or tryptophan ends this CDR3, so it is likely a read error. V usage is TRBV25-1 and J usage is TRBJ2-7; 10 bases are shared with TRBD1. Germline CDR1 is MGHDK and CDR2 is SYGVNS. V lost 4 bases, J lost 3 bases, and 9 bases stayed unmatched. This CDR3 has 16 amino acids. The CDR3 here is CASSATPGQGIYEQYS. In DNA form, the CDR3 reads TGTGCCAGCAGTGCCACGCCGGGACAGGGGATCTACGAGCAGTACTCC.

This chain joins TRBV5-1 and TRBJ2-7; weak D call: TRBD1 (6 bases). The DNA matches TRBJ2-1 better at its end, which makes the J call doubtful. Germline CDR1 is SGHRS and CDR2 is YFSETQ. The length of the CDR3 is 15 residues. CDR3 region: CASSLVQGPPNEQFF. Here the CDR3 DNA reads TGCGCCAGCAGCTTGGTACAGGGACCTCCCAACGAGCAGTTCTTC.

This chain connects TRBV7-9 to TRBJ2-5; 8 nucleotides line up with TRBD1. J was trimmed by 7 bases and V by 6 bases; bases with no gene match: 10. CDR1 SEHNR and CDR2 FQNEAQ come from the germline V gene (reference sequence). This CDR3 has 14 amino acids. The CDR3, as DNA: TGTGCCAGCAGTTCACAGGGGGATTGGGGGACCCAGTACTTC. Amino acids: CASSSQGDWGTQYF.

This clonotype was observed once. J is TRBJ1-2 and V is TRBV7-3; the D gene is possibly TRBD1 (5 bases). The germline V gene encodes CDR1 SGHTA and CDR2 FQGTGA. The CDR3 extends over 15 amino acids. V shed 6 bases and J shed 8 bases, with 22 bases lying between them. The CDR3 protein is CASSPRAREVLGYTF. The CDR3 region has the DNA TGTGCCAGCAGTCCCCGTGCCAGGGAAGTTTTGGGCTACACCTTC.

Note on this clonotype: This may come from a read error, since a much larger clone is one base off. This chain links TRBV2 with TRBJ2-7; no clear D gene. V dropped 3 bases and J dropped 2 bases, with 17 bases sitting between them. Germline V CDR1 and CDR2: SNHLY, FYNNEI. The CDR3 contains 16 residues. CDR3 DNA: TGTGCCAGCAGTGATTTATCCGGAGATAGCACCTACGAGCAGTACTTC. The encoded protein is CASSDLSGDSTYEQYF.

The sample holds a few counts of this clonotype. The chain carries TRBV24-1 and TRBJ2-5; no clear D. This CDR3 spans 9 amino acids. Germline CDR1 KGHDR, CDR2 SFDVKD. V was cut by 9 bases and J by 7 bases, with 5 bases left in between. The CDR3 DNA reads TGTGCCACCTCGGGGACCCAGTACTTC. Protein: CATSGTQYF.

The CDR3 loop reads CSVKGPLHNYGYTF. The DNA of the CDR3 is TGCAGCGTTAAGGGGCCCCTTCATAACTATGGCTACACCTTC. The chain links TRBV29-1 to TRBJ1-2; possible D gene TRBD1, 5 bases. The CDR3 contains 14 residues. Trimming cost V 5 bases and J 1 base, with 14 bases left between them. Germline V gene sequence: CDR1 SQVTM, CDR2 ANQGSEA.

The rearrangement joins TRBV7-3 to TRBJ1-2; 10 positions match TRBD1. From germline, CDR1 is SGHTA and CDR2 FQGTGA. This CDR3 has 18 residues. The V and J ends lost 5 bases and 5 bases, in that order; junction bases with no gene match: 17. CDR3 sequence: CASSLSGTGDGGVYGYTF. CDR3 bases: TGTGCCAGCAGCCTCTCAGGGACAGGGGACGGTGGAGTTTATGGCTACACCTTC. Full variable domain (missing parts from reference TRBV7-3 and TRBJ1-2): GAGVSQTPSNKVTEKGKYVELRCDPISGHTALYWYRQSLGQGPEFLIYFQGTGAADDSGLPNDRFFAVRPEGSVSTLKIQRTERGDSAVYLCASSLSGTGDGGVYGYTFGSGTRLTVV.

The sample holds a few counts of this clonotype. This rearrangement joins TRBV11-2 to TRBJ2-7; perhaps TRBD2 as D (5 bases). CDR1 and CDR2 from the germline V gene are SGHAT and FQNNGV. This CDR3 is 15 amino acids long. V lost 3 bases and J 1 base, leaving 13 bases between the germline ends. This CDR3 reads CASSFEEGESYEQYF. The CDR3 coding sequence is TGTGCCAGCAGCTTTGAAGAGGGCGAATCCTACGAGCAGTACTTC.

This clonotype has at least ten counts. The V gene is TRBV3-1, the J gene TRBJ1-1, with D possibly being TRBD1 (5 bases). Trimming cost V 5 bases and J 1 base, with 20 bases left between them. Germline loops: CDR1 LGHDT, CDR2 YNNKEL (reference sequence). There are 17 residues in the CDR3. The CDR3 loop reads CASSKIAMGPENTEAFF. As DNA, the CDR3 is TGTGCCAGCAGCAAAATCGCGATGGGACCTGAGAACACTGAAGCTTTCTTT.

In its sample, this clonotype was seen a few times. An end of the junction differs from the germline gene, which may be a read error. DNA for the CDR3: TGTGCCAGCAGTTACTCGAAGGAATCTCAGGAGACCCAGTACTTC. Its translation: CASSYSKESQETQYF. The rearrangement uses TRBV10-3 and TRBJ2-5, with D unresolved. Germline values: CDR1 ENHRY, CDR2 SYGVKD. The CDR3 covers 15 residues.

A few counts support this clonotype. The chain carries TRBV7-2 and TRBJ1-3; a possible D gene is TRBD1 (6 bases). CDR3 length equals 17 residues. V was trimmed by 0 bases and J by 0 bases, leaving 12 bases between them. Germline V gives CDR1 SGHTA, CDR2 FQGNSA. The CDR3 nucleotides read TGTGCCAGCAGCTTAGCTGGGGGCAGAATCTCTGGAAACACCATATATTTT. As protein: CASSLAGGRISGNTIYF.

The chain links TRBV5-4 to TRBJ1-3; 9 bases align to TRBD1. The germline V gene has CDR1 SGHNT and CDR2 YYREEE (reference sequence). Trimming removed 4 bases from V and 2 bases from J; junction bases left unmatched: 19. CDR3 size: 20 residues. For the CDR3, the DNA is TGTGCCAGCAGCCATAAACCGGGACAGGGAACCCCAACGGCTGGAAACACCATATATTTT. Its protein product is CASSHKPGQGTPTAGNTIYF. Full variable domain (remainder filled in from reference TRBV5-4 and TRBJ1-3): ETGVTQSPTHLIKTRGQQVTLRCSSQSGHNTVSWYQQALGQGPQFIFQYYREEENGRGNFPPRFSGLQFPNYSSELNVNALELDDSALYLCASSHKPGQGTPTAGNTIYFGEGSWLTVV.

The V gene is TRBV14, the J gene TRBJ2-5, with D possibly TRBD1 on 5 matching bases. The CDR3 runs to 14 residues. V was cut by 8 bases and J by 0 bases, with 13 bases left in between. Germline CDR1 reads SGHDN; CDR2 reads FVKESK. The CDR3 region is CASSPDSNQETQYF. CDR3 coding DNA: TGTGCCAGCTCACCCGACAGTAACCAAGAGACCCAGTACTTC.